This paragraph covers one T cell receptor (beta chain) sequence. These data belong to a study of T cell responses to AZD1222 COVID-19 vaccine. The data were produced by immunoSEQ multiplex PCR, yet TCRdb's version contains in-frame clones alone and is incomplete. Found here are roughly 190,000 clones, approximately 91% of them singletons; the top ten hold around 3.7%. This CDR3 spans 17 amino acids. V was pared by 1 base and J by 3 bases, with 7 bases of the junction left unmatched. Germline CDR1 MGHDK, CDR2 SYGVNS. The TCR comes from an adult who received the AZD1222 COVID-19 vaccine. The sample in question was peripheral blood, obtained 28 days after the second AZD1222 dose. The V gene is TRBV25-1, the J gene TRBJ1-2; 11 positions agree with TRBD1. This CDR3 is CASSEFYRDRGDYGYTF. Here the CDR3 DNA reads TGTGCCAGCAGTGAATTCTACCGGGACAGGGGGGACTATGGCTACACCTTC.